The next 14 T cell receptor beta chains were all read from a single sample in a study of blood T cell repertoires in COVID-19. Assay: immunoSEQ multiplex PCR; the TCRdb copy retains only in-frame clones and omits some. The sample holds roughly 230,000 clones, 80% to 90% seen once. The sample consisted of PBMCs or T cells enriched from blood (not recorded which). The receptors derive from a young man in a cohort exposed to, infected with or recovered from COVID-19 (not recorded which).

The chain couples TRBV5-1 to TRBJ2-3, with 13 bases identical to TRBD2. Germline V lookup: CDR1 SGHRS, CDR2 YFSETQ. CDR3 length: 20 amino acids. The trim removed 2 bases at V and 4 bases at J, leaving 16 bases unmatched. CDR3 protein: CASSLDGLAGDFVWADTQYF. For the CDR3, the DNA is TGCGCCAGCAGCTTAGATGGACTAGCGGGAGATTTTGTTTGGGCAGATACGCAGTATTTT. Variable domain in full (rest from reference TRBV5-1 and TRBJ2-3): KAGVTQTPRYLIKTRGQQVTLSCSPISGHRSVSWYQQTPGQGLQFLFEYFSETQRNKGNFPGRFSGRQFSNSRSEMNVSTLELGDSALYLCASSLDGLAGDFVWADTQYFGPGTRLTVL.

CDR3 sequence reads: CASSWTGQGTMNEKLFF. CDR3 sequence (DNA): TGTGCCAGCAGCTGGACGGGGCAGGGGACTATGAATGAAAAACTGTTTTTT. The genes are TRBV5-4 and TRBJ1-4; D is possibly TRBD1 (6 bases). Trimming cost V 3 bases and J 5 bases, with 20 bases left between them. The CDR3 consists of 17 residues. In germline, CDR1 is SGHNT, CDR2 YYREEE (reference sequence).

The chain recombines TRBV5-4 with TRBJ2-7; maybe TRBD1 (6 bases). CDR3 length: 13 residues. Germline V lookup: CDR1 SGHNT, CDR2 YYREEE (reference sequence). Trimming shortened V by 4 bases and J by 7 bases, and 15 bases separated the two germline ends. CDR3 loop: CASSTYRAAEQYF. DNA of the CDR3: TGTGCCAGCAGCACATACAGGGCTGCAGAGCAGTACTTC.

The rearrangement joins TRBV7-9 to TRBJ1-3; 8 bases are a match to TRBD1. The CDR3 is 19 amino acids. Looked up from germline, CDR1 is SEHNR and CDR2 is FQNEAQ (reference sequence). Trimming took 4 bases from V and 4 from J; bases not matched to a gene: 18. DNA of the CDR3: TGTGCCAGCAGCTGGCAGGGGGCTTTTGGCGAATTATCGGGAAACACCATATATTTT. This translates into CASSWQGAFGELSGNTIYF.

J is TRBJ1-6 and V is TRBV18; a possible D gene is TRBD1 (6 bases). The V and J ends lost 3 bases and 5 bases respectively, with 11 bases between them. CDR1 is KGHSH and CDR2 is LQKENI in the germline V gene. There are 15 residues in the CDR3. CDR3 in DNA: TGTGCCAGCTCACCGCAGGGGTCCGATAATTCACCCCTCCACTTT. It specifies CASSPQGSDNSPLHF.

This chain connects TRBV13 to TRBJ2-7, with 10 bases lining up with TRBD2. The V and J ends lost 11 bases and 6 bases, in that order; junction bases with no gene match: 16. Per the germline V gene, CDR1 is PRHDT and CDR2 is FYEKMQ (reference sequence). This CDR3 is built from 15 residues. The CDR3 DNA reads as TGTGCCGTGGGGCGCTTAGCGGGAGGACTCGGCGAGCAGTACTTC. As protein: CAVGRLAGGLGEQYF.

This chain joins TRBV27 and TRBJ1-5, with 7 positions matching TRBD1. Looked up from germline, CDR1 is MNHEY and CDR2 is SMNVEV (reference sequence). J was trimmed by 0 bases and V by 5 bases; bases with no gene match: 10. This CDR3 spans 17 amino acids. CDR3 in amino acids: CASSRGGQLYSNQPQHF. CDR3 sequence (DNA): TGTGCCAGCAGTCGGGGGGGACAGCTTTATAGCAATCAGCCCCAGCATTTT.

The chain couples TRBV18 to TRBJ1-2, with 10 bases that match TRBD1. Germline values: CDR1 KGHSH, CDR2 LQKENI. V lost 0 bases, J lost 4 bases, and 5 bases stayed unmatched. The CDR3 sequence is 16 residues long. Here the CDR3 reads CASSPPGTGVSYGYTF. CDR3 nucleotide sequence: TGTGCCAGCTCACCACCCGGGACAGGGGTTAGCTATGGCTACACCTTC.

The gene calls are TRBV9 and TRBJ2-5, with 9 bases identical to TRBD2. The V segment lost 0 bases and the J segment 7 bases; nucleotides outside the gene matches: 7. Germline CDR1 and CDR2: SGDLS and YYNGEE. This CDR3 contains 15 residues. The CDR3, as DNA: TGTGCCAGCAGCGTAGAAAGTAGCGGGAGAGGGACCCAGTACTTC. As protein: CASSVESSGRGTQYF.

The chain couples TRBV19 to TRBJ2-7, with TRBD2 matching over 7 bases. Trimming cost V 3 bases and J 5 bases; bases outside gene matches: 10. The CDR3 loop spans 15 amino acids. The V gene's germline CDR1 is LNHDA and CDR2 SQIVND (reference sequence). CDR3 DNA sequence: TGTGCCAGTAGTATCTTATCGGGGGGATTGAACGAGCAGTACTTC. Its protein is CASSILSGGLNEQYF.

The CDR3 DNA reads as TGTGCCAGCAGCTTAGTGATTACAGGGGGCAGTTCACCCCTCCACTTT. Translated, it gives CASSLVITGGSSPLHF. V and J are TRBV11-2 and TRBJ1-6, with 9 bases identical to TRBD1. Germline CDR1 and CDR2: SGHAT and FQNNGV. The V segment lost 1 base and the J segment 9 bases; nucleotides outside the gene matches: 7. This CDR3 region has 16 residues.

The genes are TRBV6-5 and TRBJ1-2; 8 bases agree with TRBD1. Germline V lookup: CDR1 MNHEY, CDR2 SVGAGI. The CDR3 covers 13 residues. The J segment lost 4 bases and the V segment lost 8 bases, leaving 6 bases of the junction unmatched. The CDR3 loop reads CASYGQGVYGYTF. CDR3 DNA sequence: TGTGCCAGCTACGGACAGGGAGTCTATGGCTACACCTTC.

The V and J genes are TRBV7-8 and TRBJ2-1; no clear D. This CDR3 is 15 amino acids long. Trimming pared 5 bases from V and 3 bases from J, leaving 14 bases between. CDR1 SGHVS and CDR2 FQNEAQ come from the germline V gene. CDR3 in amino acids: CASSPTLLLYNEQFF. The CDR3 DNA sequence: TGTGCCAGCAGCCCTACTCTCTTACTCTACAATGAGCAGTTCTTC.

The chain has TRBV7-2 and TRBJ2-1; TRBD2 matches 10 bases. J was trimmed by 7 bases and V by 2 bases; bases with no gene match: 11. The length of the CDR3 is 17 residues. CDR1 and CDR2 from the germline V gene are SGHTA and FQGNSA. CDR3 sequence: CASSLHPPSTSGNEQFF. In DNA, the CDR3 is TGTGCCAGCAGCTTACACCCGCCTTCGACTAGCGGGAATGAGCAGTTCTTC.